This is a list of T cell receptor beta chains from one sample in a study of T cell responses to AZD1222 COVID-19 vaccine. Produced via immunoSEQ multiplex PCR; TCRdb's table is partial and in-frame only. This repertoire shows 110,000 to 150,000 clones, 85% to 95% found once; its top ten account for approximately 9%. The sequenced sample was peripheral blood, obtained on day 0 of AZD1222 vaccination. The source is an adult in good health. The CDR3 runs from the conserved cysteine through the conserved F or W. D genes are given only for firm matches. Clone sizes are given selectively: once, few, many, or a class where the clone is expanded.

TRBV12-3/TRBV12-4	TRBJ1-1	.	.	CASRNTEAFF	TGTGCCAGCAGAAATACTGAAGCTTTCTTT
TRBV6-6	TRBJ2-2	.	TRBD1	CASSPRTGEVHTGELFF	TGTGCCAGCAGTCCCCGGACAGGGGAGGTGCACACCGGGGAGCTGTTTTTT
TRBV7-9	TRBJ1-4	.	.	CASSLKTNEKLFF	TGTGCCAGCAGCTTAAAAACTAATGAAAAACTGTTTTTT
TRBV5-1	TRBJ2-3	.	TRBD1	CASADSRGPGTDTQYF	TGCGCCAGCGCGGACTCAAGGGGGCCGGGGACAGATACGCAGTATTTT
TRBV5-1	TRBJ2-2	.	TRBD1	CASSLAPVTGPGELFF	TGCGCCAGCAGCTTGGCCCCGGTGACAGGGCCCGGGGAGCTGTTTTTT
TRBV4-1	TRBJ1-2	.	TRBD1	CASSHNILVRGQGDYGYTF	TGCGCCAGCAGCCACAACATCCTGGTCCGAGGACAGGGGGACTATGGCTACACCTTC
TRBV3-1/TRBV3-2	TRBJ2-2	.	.	CASSQFSSGELFF	TGTGCCAGCAGCCAATTCAGCTCCGGGGAGCTGTTTTTT
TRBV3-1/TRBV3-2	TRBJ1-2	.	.	CASSQDYGGGDGIVANYGYTF	TGTGCCAGCAGCCAAGATTACGGAGGCGGGGACGGCATAGTAGCTAACTATGGCTACACCTTC
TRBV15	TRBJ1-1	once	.	CATSRETGGEAFF	TGTGCCACCAGCAGGGAGACAGGTGGTGAAGCTTTCTTT
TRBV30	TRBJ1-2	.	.	CAWDQGLIREDGYTF	TGTGCCTGGGACCAGGGTCTGATTAGGGAAGATGGCTACACCTTC
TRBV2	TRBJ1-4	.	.	CASHGTQGYEKLFF	TGTGCCAGCCACGGGACTCAGGGGTATGAAAAACTGTTTTTT
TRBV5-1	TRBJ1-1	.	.	CASSLASGVRGPEAFF	TGCGCCAGCAGCTTGGCCTCGGGGGTTAGAGGACCTGAAGCTTTCTTT
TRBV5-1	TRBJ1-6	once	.	CASSLGTNNSPLHF	TGCGCCAGCAGCTTGGGTACCAATAATTCACCCCTCCACTTT
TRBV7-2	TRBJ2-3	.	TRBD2	CASSLGAGSFTDTQYF	TGTGCCAGCAGCTTAGGAGCGGGGAGTTTCACAGATACGCAGTATTTT
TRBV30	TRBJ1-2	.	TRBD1	CAWSVGQGASYTF	TGTGCCTGGAGTGTGGGACAGGGGGCGAGCTACACCTTC
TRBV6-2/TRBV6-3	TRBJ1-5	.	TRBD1	CASSYKLGGRGNQPQHF	TGTGCCAGCAGTTACAAATTAGGGGGCAGGGGCAATCAGCCCCAGCATTTT
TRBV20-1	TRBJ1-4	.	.	CSARGEKLFF	TGCAGTGCTAGAGGCGAAAAACTGTTTTTT
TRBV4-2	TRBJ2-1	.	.	CASSQDKSSYNEQFF	TGTGCCAGCAGCCAAGACAAGAGCTCCTACAATGAGCAGTTCTTC
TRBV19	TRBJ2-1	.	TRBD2	CASSFLTSGGAAEQFF	TGTGCCAGTAGTTTTCTGACTAGCGGGGGGGCCGCTGAGCAGTTCTTC
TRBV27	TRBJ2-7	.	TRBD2	CASSTSGGTYEQYF	TGTGCCAGCAGCACTAGCGGGGGGACCTACGAGCAGTACTTC
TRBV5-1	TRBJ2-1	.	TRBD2	CASSLGGGTYNEQFF	TGCGCCAGCAGCTTGGGCGGGGGAACCTACAATGAGCAGTTCTTC
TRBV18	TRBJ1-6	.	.	CASSSTNPNSPLHF	TGTGCCAGCTCATCGACAAACCCCAATTCACCCCTCCACTTT
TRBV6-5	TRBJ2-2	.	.	CASRVVGGELFF	TGTGCCAGCAGGGTTGTGGGGGGGGAGCTGTTTTTT
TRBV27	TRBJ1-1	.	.	CASKVWEGNTEAFF	TGTGCCAGCAAAGTTTGGGAGGGGAACACTGAAGCTTTCTTT
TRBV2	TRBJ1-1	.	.	CASKGGSQIAFF	TGTGCCAGCAAGGGGGGGAGCCAAATAGCTTTCTTT
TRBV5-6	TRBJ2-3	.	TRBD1	CASSLDSRDRRIIAQYF	TGTGCCAGCAGCTTGGATTCCCGGGACAGGCGGATTATTGCGCAGTATTTT
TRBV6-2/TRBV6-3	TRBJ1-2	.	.	CASSPPLDGYTF	TGTGCCAGCAGTCCCCCTTTAGATGGCTACACCTTC
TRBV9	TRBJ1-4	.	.	CASSSPIATNEKLFF	TGTGCCAGCAGCTCCCCAATCGCAACTAATGAAAAACTGTTTTTT
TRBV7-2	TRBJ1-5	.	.	CASSPGQGARPQHF	TGTGCCAGCAGCCCGGGTCAGGGCGCCCGGCCCCAGCATTTT
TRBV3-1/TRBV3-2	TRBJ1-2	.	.	CASSQGLGRGYGYTF	TGTGCCAGCAGCCAAGGTTTGGGGCGAGGCTATGGCTACACCTTC
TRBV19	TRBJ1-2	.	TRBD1	CASSIDRAVGYTF	TGTGCCAGTAGTATCGACAGGGCCGTAGGCTACACCTTC
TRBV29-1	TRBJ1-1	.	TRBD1	CSVLTGSGTEAFF	TGCAGCGTTCTGACAGGGTCGGGCACTGAAGCTTTCTTT